The text below deals with one TCR beta chain. Its antigen is undetermined. The data stem from a study of long-term antiretroviral therapy in people with HIV. With survey level as its setting, the immunoSEQ assay was v3.0. Each sample had sequencing targeting about 35,000-50,000 T-cell genomes. The method was immunoSEQ multiplex PCR; TCRdb's version includes in-frame clones alone and lacks a portion of them. This repertoire shows some 30,000 clones, roughly 97% found once; its top ten account for 1.5% to 2%. Overall study findings and caveats: Those clones which expanded before ART made up the dominant part of the repertoire at all time points. Although diversity increased after ART, it remained lower than in transplant donor controls.

The germline V gene has CDR1 SEHNR and CDR2 FQNEAQ (reference sequence). V was shortened by 1 base and J by 6 bases, with 7 bases between the two germline ends. The CDR3 spans 13 residues. This clonotype was obtained from a man aged 30-40 years with HIV. The rearrangement joins TRBV7-9 to TRBJ1-5, with D possibly matching TRBD1 (5 bases). The sample in question was unsorted PBMCs, obtained 7.6 years after starting antiretroviral therapy. The CDR3 spells CASSLVQGQPQHF. The CDR3 DNA follows: TGTGCCAGCAGCTTAGTCCAGGGTCAGCCCCAGCATTTT.